Each of the 8 T cell receptor beta chains below was sequenced from the same sample in a study of blood T cell repertoires in COVID-19. Repertoires were generated with immunoSEQ multiplex PCR, while TCRdb's copy carries only in-frame clones and drops some. The sample lists under 250,000 clones, around 83% seen once, with 1.3% in the top ten. Sequencing was carried out using PBMCs or T cells enriched from blood (not recorded which). Receptors originate from a woman in her 40s with acute COVID-19.

The rearrangement links TRBV15 to TRBJ1-5; TRBD1 matches 8 bases. V lost 5 bases, J lost 7 bases, and 10 bases stayed unmatched. Germline CDR1 is LNHNV and CDR2 is YYDKDF (reference sequence). The CDR3 has 15 amino acids. The CDR3 nucleotides are TGTGCCACCAGCGGGGAGACAGGGGTCCCCCAGCCCCAGCATTTT. Translated: CATSGETGVPQPQHF.

The V and J genes are TRBV9 and TRBJ1-2; 8 bases are shared with TRBD1. V lost 6 bases, J lost 7 bases, and 17 bases stayed unmatched. This CDR3 spans 16 amino acids. The germline V gene encodes CDR1 SGDLS and CDR2 YYNGEE. The CDR3 here is CASNKRGQGASGGYTF. The CDR3 bases are TGTGCCAGCAACAAGAGGGGGCAGGGGGCGAGTGGTGGCTACACCTTC.

The chain carries TRBV5-1 and TRBJ2-2; D gene uncertain. Germline CDR1 is SGHRS and CDR2 is YFSETQ. V lost 5 bases and J 5 bases, leaving 10 bases between the germline ends. The CDR3 runs 13 residues. CDR3 sequence: CASSVQVTGELFF. Here the CDR3 DNA reads TGCGCCAGCAGTGTGCAGGTTACCGGGGAGCTGTTTTTT.

CDR3 in amino acids: CSAGAYGYTF. As DNA, the CDR3 is TGCAGTGCTGGGGCCTACGGCTACACCTTC. V gene TRBV20-1 combines with J gene TRBJ1-2, with D tentatively TRBD1 (5 bases). Trimming stripped 5 bases from V and 8 bases from J, with 9 bases between. The CDR3 has 10 residues. CDR1 DFQATT and CDR2 SNEGSKA come from the germline V gene (reference sequence).

CDR3 sequence: CASSPGLEVREQFF. As DNA, the CDR3 is TGTGCCAGCAGCCCCGGGTTGGAAGTTCGTGAGCAGTTCTTC. The rearrangement links TRBV11-1 to TRBJ2-1; unclear D gene. The CDR3 covers 14 residues. Deletions cut 5 bases from V and 9 bases from J, with 17 bases between. Germline CDR1 and CDR2: SGHAT and FQDESV (reference sequence).

CDR3 protein: CASSRHFRDINSYEQYF. Here the CDR3 DNA reads TGTGCCAGCAGCAGACACTTCCGGGACATCAACTCCTACGAGCAGTACTTC. The rearrangement links TRBV6-2 or TRBV6-3 to TRBJ2-7; TRBD1 might be the D (6 bases). The CDR3 runs to 17 residues. Germline V gives CDR1 MNHEY, CDR2 SVGEGT. Trimming pared 6 bases from V and 0 bases from J, leaving 21 bases between.

The CDR3, as DNA: TGTGCCAGCTCACCGACTTATCGACAGGGTGACTATGGCTACACCTTC. Translation gives CASSPTYRQGDYGYTF. The chain links TRBV18 to TRBJ1-2; TRBD1 matches at 7 bases. This CDR3 spans 16 amino acids. With V trimmed by 3 bases and J by 3 bases, 10 bases remained unmatched. From germline, CDR1 is KGHSH and CDR2 LQKENI.

In regard to this clone: The sample has other DNA sequences that encode this CDR3 too. The J gene is TRBJ2-1, the V gene TRBV20-1; D gene uncertain. Trimming took off 3 bases at V and 7 bases at J, with 4 bases between the two ends. The CDR3 contains 10 residues. Germline V lookup: CDR1 DFQATT, CDR2 SNEGSKA (reference sequence). The CDR3 region is CSASVNEQFF. The CDR3 region has the DNA TGCAGTGCTAGCGTTAATGAGCAGTTCTTC.